This entry lists 8 T cell receptor beta chains sequenced from one sample in a study of control samples from healthy donors and cancer patients (TCRdb year 2020). Libraries came from the immunoSEQ multiplex PCR assay. TCRdb's version of the immuneACCESS table is confined to in-frame rearrangements and falls short of the full clone set. An unresolved V gene accounts for under half of the shortfall where checked; the remainder is of unknown origin. For this sample the table gives approximately 100,000 clones, of which about nine tenths were detected only once. The ten largest make up more than 3.5% of the sample. Material: blood. The receptors come from a woman between 18 and 29 years old in good health.

V gene TRBV29-1 combines with J gene TRBJ1-1, with unresolved D. V was clipped by 6 bases and J by 6 bases, with 8 bases between them. The CDR3 covers 10 residues. Germline V lookup: CDR1 SQVTM, CDR2 ANQGSEA. The CDR3 coding sequence is TGCAGCGTGGTGCATCCTGAAGCTTTCTTT. It yields the protein CSVVHPEAFF.

The chain employs TRBV4-1 and TRBJ2-5; D ambiguous. V was clipped by 4 bases and J by 4 bases, with 16 bases between them. This CDR3 region has 15 residues. CDR1 is MGHRA, CDR2 YSYEKL, per germline. CDR3 region: CASSPFGGEGETQYF. The CDR3 DNA reads TGCGCCAGCAGCCCATTTGGTGGGGAAGGAGAGACCCAGTACTTC.

V usage is TRBV6-5 and J usage is TRBJ1-4; D is uncertain. The CDR3 sequence is 15 residues long. Germline CDR1 is MNHEY and CDR2 is SVGAGI. The V gene lost 3 bases and the J gene lost 3 bases, with 11 bases spanning the gap. As DNA, the CDR3 is TGTGCCAGCAGTTATGGTCCGGGCGCTAATGAAAAACTGTTTTTT. Its protein is CASSYGPGANEKLFF.

The chain employs TRBV25-1 and TRBJ1-5, with D hard to call. CDR1 and CDR2 from the germline V gene are MGHDK and SYGVNS. The CDR3 runs to 13 residues. Trimming removed 4 bases at V and 4 bases at J, with 8 bases between. The CDR3 region is CASSAQENQPQHF. The CDR3 nucleotides are TGTGCCAGCAGTGCCCAGGAAAATCAGCCCCAGCATTTT.

The gene calls are TRBV15 and TRBJ1-4; D is ambiguous. Germline assignment: CDR1 LNHNV and CDR2 YYDKDF (reference sequence). This CDR3 has 16 residues. V lost 0 bases and J 0 bases, leaving 8 bases between the germline ends. This chain's CDR3 is CATSRDYGATNEKLFF. As DNA, the CDR3 is TGTGCCACCAGCAGAGATTACGGGGCAACTAATGAAAAACTGTTTTTT.

This rearrangement joins TRBV10-3 to TRBJ2-7, with TRBD2 matching 8 bases. The CDR3 length is 16 residues. Germline CDR1 ENHRY, CDR2 SYGVKD. The V and J ends lost 5 bases and 2 bases, in that order; junction bases with no gene match: 11. CDR3 in amino acids: CAISSLAVNTTYEQYF. The CDR3 DNA reads TGTGCCATCAGTTCACTAGCGGTAAATACTACCTACGAGCAGTACTTC.

This chain joins TRBV4-1 and TRBJ1-4; D remains unclear. The germline V gene has CDR1 MGHRA and CDR2 YSYEKL. The CDR3 extends over 14 amino acids. Trimming pared 4 bases from V and 2 bases from J, leaving 8 bases between. In DNA form, the CDR3 reads TGCGCCAGCAGCCTTAAGGAGACTAATGAAAAACTGTTTTTT. The encoded protein is CASSLKETNEKLFF.

The rearrangement links TRBV9 to TRBJ1-1; TRBD1 matches 7 bases. V shed 3 bases and J 3 bases; nucleotides not matched to a gene: 11. CDR3 length: 16 residues. Germline V gene lookup returns CDR1 SGDLS and CDR2 YYNGEE. The CDR3 region is CASSADTTGRDTEAFF. The CDR3, as DNA: TGTGCCAGCAGCGCTGACACGACAGGGAGAGACACTGAAGCTTTCTTT.